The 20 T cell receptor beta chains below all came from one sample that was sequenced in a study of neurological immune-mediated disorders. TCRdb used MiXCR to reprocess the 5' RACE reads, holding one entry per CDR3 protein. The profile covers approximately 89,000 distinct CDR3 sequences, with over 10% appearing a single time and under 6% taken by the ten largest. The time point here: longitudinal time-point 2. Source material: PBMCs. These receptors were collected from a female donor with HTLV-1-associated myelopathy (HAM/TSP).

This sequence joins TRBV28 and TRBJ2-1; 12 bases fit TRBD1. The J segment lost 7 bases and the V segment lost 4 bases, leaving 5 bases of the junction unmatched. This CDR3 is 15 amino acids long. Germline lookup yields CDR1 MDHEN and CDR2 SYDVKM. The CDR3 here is CASSSGTGGLNEQFF. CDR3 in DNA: TGTGCCAGCAGTTCCGGGACAGGGGGCTTGAATGAGCAGTTCTTC.

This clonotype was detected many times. The CDR3 here is CSAAGTDSYEQYF. CDR3 nucleotides: TGCAGCGCCGCCGGGACAGACTCCTACGAGCAGTACTTC. The chain links TRBV29-1 to TRBJ2-7; 7 bases agree with TRBD1. Per germline, CDR1 SQVTM and CDR2 ANQGSEA. The CDR3 runs 13 residues. The V and J ends lost 7 bases and 0 bases, in that order; junction bases with no gene match: 6.

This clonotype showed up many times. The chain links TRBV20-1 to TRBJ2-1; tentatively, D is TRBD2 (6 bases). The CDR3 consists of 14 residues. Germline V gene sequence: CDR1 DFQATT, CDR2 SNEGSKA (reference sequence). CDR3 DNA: TGCAGCGGGTTGGGGGGTCGGGCCGTCGGTGAGCAGTTCTTC. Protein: CSGLGGRAVGEQFF.

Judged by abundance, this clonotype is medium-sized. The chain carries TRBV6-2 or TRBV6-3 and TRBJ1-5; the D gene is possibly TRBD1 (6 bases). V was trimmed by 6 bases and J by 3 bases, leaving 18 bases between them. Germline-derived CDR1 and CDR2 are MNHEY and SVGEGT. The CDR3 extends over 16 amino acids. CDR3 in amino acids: CASSRGEGVYNQPQHF. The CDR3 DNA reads TGTGCCAGCAGCCGTGGGGAGGGGGTCTACAATCAGCCCCAGCATTTT.

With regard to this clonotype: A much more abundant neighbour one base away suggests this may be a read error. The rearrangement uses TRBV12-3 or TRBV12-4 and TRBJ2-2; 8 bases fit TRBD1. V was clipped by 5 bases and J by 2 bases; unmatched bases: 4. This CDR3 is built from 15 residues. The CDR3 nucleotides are TGTGCCAGCAGTACGGGACAGGAAAACACCGGGGAGCTGTTTTTT. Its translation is CASSTGQENTGELFF.

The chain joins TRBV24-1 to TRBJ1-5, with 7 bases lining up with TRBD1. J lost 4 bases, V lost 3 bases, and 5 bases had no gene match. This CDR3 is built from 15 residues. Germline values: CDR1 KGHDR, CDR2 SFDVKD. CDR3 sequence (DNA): TGTGCCACCAGTGATCCACGACAGGGTAATCAGCCCCAGCATTTT. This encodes CATSDPRQGNQPQHF.

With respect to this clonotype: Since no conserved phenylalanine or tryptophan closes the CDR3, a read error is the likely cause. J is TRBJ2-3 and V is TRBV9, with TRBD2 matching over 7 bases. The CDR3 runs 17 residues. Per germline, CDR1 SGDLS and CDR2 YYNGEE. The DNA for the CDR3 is TGTGCCATCAGCCCCAAAGGGAGGGAAAGGGCCACAGATACGCAGTATGTT. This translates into CAISPKGRERATDTQYV.

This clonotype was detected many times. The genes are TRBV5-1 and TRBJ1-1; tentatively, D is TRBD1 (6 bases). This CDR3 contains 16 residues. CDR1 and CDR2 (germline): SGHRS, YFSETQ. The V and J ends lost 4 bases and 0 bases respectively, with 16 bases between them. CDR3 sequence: CASSAQGRGMNTEAFF. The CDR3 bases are TGCGCCAGCAGCGCCCAGGGGCGCGGGATGAACACTGAAGCTTTCTTT.

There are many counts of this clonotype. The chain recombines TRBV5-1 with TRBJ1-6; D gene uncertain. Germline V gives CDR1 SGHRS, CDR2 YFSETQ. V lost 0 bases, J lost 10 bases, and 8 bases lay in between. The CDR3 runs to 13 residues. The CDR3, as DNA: TGCGCCAGCAGCTTGGCTGGTCGATCACCCCTCCACTTT. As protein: CASSLAGRSPLHF.

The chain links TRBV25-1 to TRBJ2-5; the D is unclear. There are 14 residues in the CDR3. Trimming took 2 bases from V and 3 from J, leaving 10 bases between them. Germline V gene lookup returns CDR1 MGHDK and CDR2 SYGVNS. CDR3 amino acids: CASSELAREETQYF. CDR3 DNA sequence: TGTGCCAGCAGTGAACTCGCTAGGGAAGAGACCCAGTACTTC.

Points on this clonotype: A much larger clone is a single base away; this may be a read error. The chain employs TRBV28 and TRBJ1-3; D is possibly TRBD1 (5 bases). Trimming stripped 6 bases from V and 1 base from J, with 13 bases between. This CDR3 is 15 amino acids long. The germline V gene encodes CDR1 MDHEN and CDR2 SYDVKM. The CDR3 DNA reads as TGTGCCAGCAGGCATAAGACAGCTTCTGGAAACACCATATATTTT. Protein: CASRHKTASGNTIYF. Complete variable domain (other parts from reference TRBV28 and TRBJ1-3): DVKVTQSSRYLVKRTGEKVFLECVQDMDHENMFWYRQDPGLGLRLIYFSYDVKMKEKGDIPEGYSVSREKKERFSLILESASTNQTSMYLCASRHKTASGNTIYFGEGSWLTVV.

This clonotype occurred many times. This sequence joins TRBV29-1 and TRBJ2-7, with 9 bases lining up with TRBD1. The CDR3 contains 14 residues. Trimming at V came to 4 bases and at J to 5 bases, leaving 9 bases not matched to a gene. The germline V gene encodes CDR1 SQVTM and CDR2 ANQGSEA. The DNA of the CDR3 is TGCAGCGTTGCTCCGGGACAGGGTGGGCACGAGCAGTACTTC. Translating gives CSVAPGQGGHEQYF.

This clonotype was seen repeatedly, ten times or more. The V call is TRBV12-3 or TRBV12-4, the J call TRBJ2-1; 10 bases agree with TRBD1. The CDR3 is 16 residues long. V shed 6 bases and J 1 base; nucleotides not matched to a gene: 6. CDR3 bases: TGTGCCAGCAGGACAGGGGGCGCTGGGTCCTACAATGAGCAGTTCTTC. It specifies CASRTGGAGSYNEQFF.

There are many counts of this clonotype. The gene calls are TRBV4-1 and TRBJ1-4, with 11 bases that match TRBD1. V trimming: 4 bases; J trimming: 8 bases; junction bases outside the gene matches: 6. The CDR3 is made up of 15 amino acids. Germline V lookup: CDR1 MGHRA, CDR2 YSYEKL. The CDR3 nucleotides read TGCGCCAGCAGCCGGGACAGGGGGACAGAGGAAAAACTGTTTTTT. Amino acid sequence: CASSRDRGTEEKLFF.

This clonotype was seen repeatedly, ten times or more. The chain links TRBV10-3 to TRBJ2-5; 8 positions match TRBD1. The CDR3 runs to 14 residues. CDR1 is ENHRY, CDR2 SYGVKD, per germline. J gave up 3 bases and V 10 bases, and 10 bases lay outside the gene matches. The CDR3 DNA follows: TGTGCCACCTCTTCAGGGACAGGAGAAGAGACCCAGTACTTC. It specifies CATSSGTGEETQYF.

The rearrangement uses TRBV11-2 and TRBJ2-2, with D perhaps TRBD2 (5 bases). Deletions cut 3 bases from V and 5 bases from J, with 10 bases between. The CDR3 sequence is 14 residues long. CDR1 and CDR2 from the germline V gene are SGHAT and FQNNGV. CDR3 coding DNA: TGTGCCAGCAGCTTTTTTCAGCGGACCGGGGAGCTGTTTTTT. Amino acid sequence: CASSFFQRTGELFF.

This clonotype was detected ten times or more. The CDR3 coding sequence is TGCAGCGGGGGGAACTCTGGAAACACCATATATTTT. It encodes CSGGNSGNTIYF. V gene TRBV29-1 combines with J gene TRBJ1-3; TRBD1 is a possible D gene (5 bases). The CDR3 loop spans 12 amino acids. In germline, CDR1 is SQVTM, CDR2 ANQGSEA. The V gene lost 7 bases and the J gene lost 0 bases, with 7 bases spanning the gap.

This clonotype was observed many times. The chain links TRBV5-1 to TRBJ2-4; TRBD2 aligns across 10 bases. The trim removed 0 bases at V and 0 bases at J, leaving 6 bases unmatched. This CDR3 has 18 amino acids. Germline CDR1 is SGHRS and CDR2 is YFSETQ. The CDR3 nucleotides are TGCGCCAGCAGCTTGGATCTAGCGGGGGTCATAGCCAAAAACATTCAGTACTTC. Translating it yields CASSLDLAGVIAKNIQYF.

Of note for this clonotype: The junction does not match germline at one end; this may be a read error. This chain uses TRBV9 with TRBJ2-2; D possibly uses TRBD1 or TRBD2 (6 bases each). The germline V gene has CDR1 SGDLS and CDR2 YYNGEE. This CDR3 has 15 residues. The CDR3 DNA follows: TGTGCCAGCAGGTGGGACTCCCGGGACACCTGGGAGCTGTTTTTT. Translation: CASRWDSRDTWELFF.

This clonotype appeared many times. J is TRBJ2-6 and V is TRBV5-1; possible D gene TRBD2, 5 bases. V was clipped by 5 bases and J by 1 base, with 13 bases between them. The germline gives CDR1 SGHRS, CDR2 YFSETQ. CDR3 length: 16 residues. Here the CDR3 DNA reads TGCGCCAGCAGTTCGGGAAGTGGGTCTGGGGCCAACGTCCTGACTTTC. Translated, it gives CASSSGSGSGANVLTF.